This TCR beta chain was recorded in a study of PD-L1 blockade in urothelial cancer. Looking at the study overall: Most patients, about 85% of the roughly 29, were males with bladder-origin cancer. The researchers analyzed blood 3 weeks (second dose) and 6 weeks after treatment start.

The CDR3 sequence is 19 residues long. In germline, CDR1 is MDHEN, CDR2 SYDVKM. Trimming at V came to 3 bases and at J to 3 bases, leaving 14 bases not matched to a gene. Spiked synthetic TCR analogs estimated absolute template abundance per PCR. Repertoires were generated with immunoSEQ multiplex PCR, while TCRdb's copy carries only in-frame clones and drops some. The sample lists around 35,000 clones, 82% seen once, with 18% in the top ten. The V call is TRBV28, the J call TRBJ1-6, with 7 bases aligning to TRBD1. This specimen was PBMCs, taken around atezolizumab (anti-PD-L1) treatment. The TCR comes from a man aged 55 to 69 with urothelial cancer. The CDR3 sequence: CASSLPHRGPAYYNSPLHF. Here the CDR3 DNA reads TGTGCCAGCAGTTTGCCTCACAGGGGTCCAGCCTACTATAATTCACCCCTCCACTTT.